The 22 T cell receptor beta chains below all came from one sample that was sequenced in a study of cytomegalovirus exposure and HLA in healthy donors. The PCR had 60 Vbeta and 13 Jbeta primers. Produced via immunoSEQ multiplex PCR; TCRdb's table is partial and in-frame only. The profile shows around 50,000 clones, around 74% of them singletons. The sequencing input was PBMCs. Every receptor here comes from a man aged 25-40 years in good health and CMV-seronegative.

In its sample, this clone was seen a few times. The rearrangement joins TRBV6-1 to TRBJ2-7; D call uncertain. V lost 7 bases, J lost 3 bases, and 13 bases lay in between. CDR1 and CDR2 (germline): MNHNS, SASEGT. The CDR3 runs to 13 residues. CDR3 sequence (DNA): TGTGCCAGCATAAGGCCCCCAGGCTACGAGCAGTACTTC. Translated: CASIRPPGYEQYF.

In this sample, this clone turned up a few times. The rearrangement links TRBV5-4 to TRBJ1-4, with D possibly TRBD1 on 5 matching bases. Per the germline V gene, CDR1 is SGHNT and CDR2 is YYREEE (reference sequence). The germline V and J ends were trimmed by 2 bases and 6 bases, with 14 bases remaining between them. The CDR3 consists of 15 residues. The CDR3 spells CASSFTQEMHEKLFF. The CDR3 DNA reads TGTGCCAGCAGCTTTACACAGGAGATGCATGAAAAACTGTTTTTT.

The rearrangement uses TRBV4-1 and TRBJ2-7; TRBD1 matches 10 bases. The length of the CDR3 is 15 residues. The germline V gene encodes CDR1 MGHRA and CDR2 YSYEKL. Losses at the gene ends were 1 base for V and 5 bases for J; bases not matched to a gene: 5. Here the CDR3 DNA reads TGCGCCAGCAGCCAAGGACTTGGGACAGGGGACGAGCAGTACTTC. Translated: CASSQGLGTGDEQYF.

The gene calls are TRBV5-1 and TRBJ2-7; no clear D gene. Germline V lookup: CDR1 SGHRS, CDR2 YFSETQ. There are 14 residues in the CDR3. The V gene lost 1 base and the J gene lost 5 bases, with 13 bases spanning the gap. CDR3 coding DNA: TGCGCCAGCAGCTTGTCTCCTATTTTCGACGAGCAGTACTTC. Translated: CASSLSPIFDEQYF.

The V gene is TRBV27, the J gene TRBJ1-2, with D unresolved. Germline CDR1 is MNHEY and CDR2 is SMNVEV (reference sequence). V lost 6 bases, J lost 4 bases, and 12 bases lay in between. This CDR3 comprises 13 residues. The CDR3 DNA sequence: TGTGCCAGCAGACCCGCGGGTGGCTATGGCTACACCTTC. This encodes CASRPAGGYGYTF.

In its sample, this clone was seen a few times. The rearrangement uses TRBV11-2 and TRBJ2-2; D gene ambiguous. The germline V gene has CDR1 SGHAT and CDR2 FQNNGV. The ends were cut back, 5 bases at V and 5 bases at J, with 9 bases in the middle. The length of the CDR3 is 13 residues. In nucleotides, the CDR3 is TGTGCCAGCAGCCTACAGCTGACCGGGGAGCTGTTTTTT. Translation gives CASSLQLTGELFF.

The V gene is TRBV27, the J gene TRBJ1-5; TRBD1 is a possible D gene (5 bases). With 3 bases removed from V and 7 bases from J, the gap between germline ends came to 10 bases. CDR3 length: 13 residues. Germline lookup yields CDR1 MNHEY and CDR2 SMNVEV (reference sequence). Written as DNA, the CDR3 is TGTGCCAGCAGTTTGTCAGGGTTCCAGCCCCAGCATTTT. Amino acids: CASSLSGFQPQHF.

The chain couples TRBV2 to TRBJ1-5; 7 bases map to TRBD1. CDR3 length: 15 amino acids. Germline V gene data show CDR1 as SNHLY and CDR2 as FYNNEI. V lost 5 bases, J lost 2 bases, and 6 bases stayed unmatched. The CDR3 protein is CASSSTGLGNQPQHF. CDR3 bases: TGTGCCAGCAGTTCGACAGGGCTGGGCAATCAGCCCCAGCATTTT. The variable domain in full, with the rest retrieved from reference TRBV2 and TRBJ1-5, is EPEVTQTPSHQVTQMGQEVILRCVPISNHLYFYWYRQILGQKVEFLVSFYNNEISEKSEIFDDQFSVERPDGSNFTLKIRSTKLEDSAMYFCASSSTGLGNQPQHFGDGTRLSIL.

The chain joins TRBV6-5 to TRBJ1-5; TRBD1 is a possible D gene (6 bases). Deletions cut 7 bases from V and 5 bases from J, with 9 bases between. Germline V gene data show CDR1 as MNHEY and CDR2 as SVGAGI. The CDR3 runs to 12 residues. Here the CDR3 DNA reads TGTGCCAGCAATGACAGGTATCAGCCCCAGCATTTT. This codes for CASNDRYQPQHF.

The rearrangement links TRBV7-2 to TRBJ2-7; TRBD2 matches 12 bases. Germline CDR1 reads SGHTA; CDR2 reads FQGNSA. The CDR3 totals 18 residues. The V segment lost 1 base and the J segment 5 bases; nucleotides outside the gene matches: 12. CDR3 loop: CASSLEARLAGGRNEQYF. The CDR3 DNA reads as TGTGCCAGCAGCTTAGAAGCTCGGCTAGCGGGAGGGAGAAACGAGCAGTACTTC.

The genes are TRBV6-1 and TRBJ2-2; 9 positions match TRBD2. This CDR3 spans 15 amino acids. CDR1 and CDR2 from the germline V gene are MNHNS and SASEGT. Trimming took 4 bases from V and 4 from J; bases not matched to a gene: 4. In DNA, the CDR3 is TGTGCCAGCAGTGTAGCGGGAGAGATCACCGGGGAGCTGTTTTTT. Its protein product is CASSVAGEITGELFF.

The rearrangement uses TRBV18 and TRBJ2-7; D remains ambiguous. V dropped 3 bases and J dropped 2 bases, with 2 bases sitting between them. CDR1 is KGHSH and CDR2 is LQKENI in the germline V gene. The CDR3 runs to 11 residues. The CDR3: CASSPAYEQYF. DNA of the CDR3: TGTGCCAGCTCACCCGCCTACGAGCAGTACTTC.

The rearrangement links TRBV7-6 to TRBJ2-2; 8 nucleotides match TRBD1. Germline V lookup: CDR1 SGHVS, CDR2 FNYEAQ. This CDR3 region has 19 residues. V was clipped by 0 bases and J by 5 bases; unmatched bases: 14. The CDR3 sequence: CASSLAGTGWADRTGELFF. As DNA, the CDR3 is TGTGCCAGCAGCTTAGCGGGGACAGGTTGGGCGGATAGAACCGGGGAGCTGTTTTTT.

This sequence joins TRBV19 and TRBJ1-5, with TRBD1 matching 7 bases. Per the germline V gene, CDR1 is LNHDA and CDR2 is SQIVND (reference sequence). The CDR3 is 13 amino acids. The V gene end was trimmed by 3 bases and the J gene end by 7 bases; junction bases not matched to a gene: 3. This chain's CDR3 is CASSIDRAQPQHF. CDR3 nucleotides: TGTGCCAGTAGTATCGACAGGGCCCAGCCCCAGCATTTT.

V usage is TRBV10-1 and J usage is TRBJ2-1; 7 bases map to TRBD2. Germline V gene lookup returns CDR1 WNHNN and CDR2 SYGVQD (reference sequence). After removal of 4 bases from V and 6 bases from J, the junction contained 3 bases not matched to a gene. CDR3 length: 13 amino acids. The CDR3 sequence is CASSVGGGNEQFF. The CDR3 DNA reads TGCGCCAGCAGTGTCGGCGGGGGCAATGAGCAGTTCTTC.

Written as DNA, the CDR3 is TGTGCCAGCAGCCCCGGACAGGCCCCTGGGGCAGATACGCAGTATTTT. This gives the protein CASSPGQAPGADTQYF. This chain links TRBV4-2 with TRBJ2-3, with 7 bases lining up with TRBD1. Trimming took 4 bases from V and 4 from J; bases not matched to a gene: 11. The CDR3 extends over 16 amino acids. Germline V gene data show CDR1 as LGHNA and CDR2 as YNFKEQ.

This sequence joins TRBV7-9 and TRBJ2-7; D gene uncertain. The V end lost 4 bases, the J end lost 5 bases, and 12 bases lay between the germline ends. Germline values: CDR1 SEHNR, CDR2 FQNEAQ (reference sequence). The CDR3 runs to 13 residues. This chain's CDR3 is CASSSRQAHEQYF. The CDR3 nucleotides read TGTGCCAGCAGCTCGCGCCAGGCCCACGAGCAGTACTTC.

This chain connects TRBV30 to TRBJ2-1; D gene uncertain. V dropped 6 bases and J dropped 3 bases, with 18 bases sitting between them. The length of the CDR3 is 15 residues. The germline V gene encodes CDR1 GTSNPN and CDR2 SVGIG (reference sequence). The CDR3 DNA follows: TGTGCCTGCGTTCCTCTGGTCCCACTCTACAATGAGCAGTTCTTC. Translated, it gives CACVPLVPLYNEQFF. Filled out from reference TRBV30 and TRBJ2-1, the complete variable domain reads SQTIHQWPATLVQPVGSPLSLECTVEGTSNPNLYWYRQAAGRGLQLLFYSVGIGQISSEVPQNLSASRPQDRQFILSSKKLLLSDSGFYLCACVPLVPLYNEQFFGPGTRLTVL.

J is TRBJ1-3 and V is TRBV7-8; 9 bases are shared with TRBD1. After removal of 2 bases from V and 2 bases from J, the junction contained 7 bases not matched to a gene. Germline V gene data show CDR1 as SGHVS and CDR2 as FQNEAQ. This CDR3 is 17 amino acids long. The CDR3 DNA is TGTGCCAGCAGCTTATCCGTCGGGACAGGGACTGGAAACACCATATATTTT. The encoded protein is CASSLSVGTGTGNTIYF.

The V call is TRBV10-2, the J call TRBJ2-1; 9 bases align to TRBD2. The germline V gene encodes CDR1 WSHSY and CDR2 SAAADI. The V segment lost 0 bases and the J segment 5 bases; nucleotides outside the gene matches: 5. This CDR3 comprises 16 residues. The CDR3 DNA reads TGCGCCAGCAGTGAGTCGGGGAGCGGGAGGCACAATGAGCAGTTCTTC. It is translated as CASSESGSGRHNEQFF.

The J gene is TRBJ2-1, the V gene TRBV29-1; 7 bases agree with TRBD1. This CDR3 is built from 12 residues. Germline V gene sequence: CDR1 SQVTM, CDR2 ANQGSEA. V gave up 4 bases and J gave up 4 bases; unmatched junction bases: 1. The CDR3 sequence is CSVGDSYNEQFF. CDR3 nucleotide sequence: TGCAGCGTTGGGGACAGTTACAATGAGCAGTTCTTC.

The J gene is TRBJ1-1, the V gene TRBV5-4; TRBD1 might be the D (5 bases). CDR1 is SGHNT, CDR2 YYREEE, per germline (reference sequence). Trimming left V 4 bases short and J 0 bases short, with 13 bases between. The CDR3 consists of 15 residues. The CDR3 DNA reads TGTGCCAGCAGCCCACGACGGGGGGTGAACACTGAAGCTTTCTTT. Amino acids: CASSPRRGVNTEAFF.